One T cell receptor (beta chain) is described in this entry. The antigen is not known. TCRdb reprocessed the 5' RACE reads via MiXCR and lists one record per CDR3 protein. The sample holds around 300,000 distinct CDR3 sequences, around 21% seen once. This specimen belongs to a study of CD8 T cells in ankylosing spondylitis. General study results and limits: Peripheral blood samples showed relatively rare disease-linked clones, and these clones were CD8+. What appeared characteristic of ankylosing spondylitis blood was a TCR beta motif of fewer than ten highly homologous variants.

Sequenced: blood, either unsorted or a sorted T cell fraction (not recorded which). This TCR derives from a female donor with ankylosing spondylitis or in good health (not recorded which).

Written as DNA, the CDR3 is TGTGCCAGCAGCCTTGAGGCCAAAAAGGGGGCAGGGGCTTTCTTT. This gives the protein CASSLEAKKGAGAFF. The chain joins TRBV27 to TRBJ1-1, with 7 bases matching TRBD1. The germline CDR1 and CDR2 sequences are MNHEY and SMNVEV (reference sequence). The CDR3 spans 15 residues. Trimming removed 6 bases from V and 11 bases from J; junction bases left unmatched: 18.